These 10 T cell receptor beta chains were sequenced from one sample in a study of T cell responses to AZD1222 COVID-19 vaccine. Clones were read by immunoSEQ multiplex PCR, and TCRdb kept only the in-frame ones, dropping some. This sample has tens of thousands of clones, with 80% found just once. The sample in question was peripheral blood, obtained on day 0 of AZD1222 vaccination. The receptors here all came from an adult in good health.

J is TRBJ2-1 and V is TRBV2; 8 positions match TRBD2. Germline V gene data show CDR1 as SNHLY and CDR2 as FYNNEI. V lost 8 bases to trimming and J lost 4 bases; unmatched junction nucleotides: 4. The CDR3 contains 13 residues. The DNA for the CDR3 is TGTGCCAGCTCTGGGACTAGTTACAATGAGCAGTTCTTC. Translated, it gives CASSGTSYNEQFF.

The chain is built from TRBV6-5 and TRBJ2-7; 10 bases match TRBD2. This CDR3 has 14 residues. Germline loops: CDR1 MNHEY, CDR2 SVGAGI. V was pared by 5 bases and J by 4 bases, with 5 bases of the junction left unmatched. CDR3 bases: TGTGCCAGCAGTACCCTAGCGGGAGAGTACGAGCAGTACTTC. Encoded protein: CASSTLAGEYEQYF.

V is TRBV9 and J is TRBJ2-2; D is uncertain. Germline loops: CDR1 SGDLS, CDR2 YYNGEE. The CDR3 totals 14 residues. Trimming removed 4 bases from V and 0 bases from J, with 7 bases in between. The CDR3 DNA is TGTGCCAGCAGCCGACCCGCGAACACCGGGGAGCTGTTTTTT. Protein sequence: CASSRPANTGELFF.

CDR3 DNA sequence: TGTGCCAGCAGTTACTCGGGGACCCAAGAGACCCAGTACTTC. Protein sequence: CASSYSGTQETQYF. The rearrangement uses TRBV6-6 and TRBJ2-5; D is perhaps TRBD1 or TRBD2 (5 bases each). The CDR3 spans 14 residues. Germline values: CDR1 MNHNY, CDR2 SVGAGI (reference sequence). The V gene lost 0 bases and the J gene lost 1 base, with 6 bases spanning the gap.

The chain has TRBV18 and TRBJ2-5; D uncertain. V was cut by 1 base and J by 2 bases, with 8 bases left in between. Germline V CDR1 and CDR2: KGHSH, LQKENI. This CDR3 is built from 14 residues. CDR3 loop: CASSPRSVQETQYF. The CDR3 nucleotides are TGTGCCAGCTCACCACGCTCGGTACAAGAGACCCAGTACTTC.

This sequence joins TRBV5-1 and TRBJ2-5; D is uncertain. The CDR3 has 13 amino acids. Germline assignment: CDR1 SGHRS and CDR2 YFSETQ. The V and J ends lost 1 base and 4 bases respectively, with 8 bases between them. DNA of the CDR3: TGCGCCAGCAGCTTGTTTGAGGCAGAGACCCAGTACTTC. It yields the protein CASSLFEAETQYF.

This clone counts as medium-sized. At one boundary the junction diverges from the germline segment, which might be a read error. The chain's CDR3 is CASSPGGLHF. The CDR3 DNA reads as TGTGCCAGCAGTCCCGGCGGTCTGCACTTC. This rearrangement joins TRBV7-9 to TRBJ2-5; D unclear. There are 10 residues in the CDR3. Germline V gene data show CDR1 as SEHNR and CDR2 as FQNEAQ (reference sequence).

The chain uses TRBV4-1 and TRBJ2-4; D is possibly TRBD2 (5 bases). The germline gives CDR1 MGHRA, CDR2 YSYEKL. V lost 1 base and J lost 7, with 14 bases in between. This CDR3 is built from 15 residues. CDR3 protein: CASSQVLGRGNIQYF. In nucleotides, the CDR3 is TGCGCCAGCAGCCAAGTACTCGGACGAGGGAACATTCAGTACTTC.

V gene TRBV12-3 or TRBV12-4 combines with J gene TRBJ2-3; D call uncertain. V lost 3 bases and J lost 2, with 6 bases in between. CDR3 size: 13 residues. The CDR3 protein is CASSFAPTDTQYF. In DNA form, the CDR3 reads TGTGCCAGCAGTTTTGCCCCCACAGATACGCAGTATTTT.

The chain couples TRBV30 to TRBJ2-6; 12 bases are shared with TRBD1. The V gene end was trimmed by 2 bases and the J gene end by 4 bases; junction bases not matched to a gene: 15. The germline V gene has CDR1 GTSNPN and CDR2 SVGIG (reference sequence). The CDR3 contains 20 residues. This CDR3 reads CAWSPQGGTGGALGANVLTF. The CDR3 nucleotides are TGTGCCTGGAGTCCCCAGGGGGGGACAGGGGGCGCTCTGGGGGCCAACGTCCTGACTTTC.